This T cell receptor beta chain was obtained from a study of control samples from healthy donors and cancer patients. This table comes from immunoSEQ multiplex PCR, and its TCRdb copy is limited to in-frame clones, with some not included. The table lists 40,000 to 55,000 clones, 87% of them singletons. Trimming removed 3 bases at V and 2 bases at J, with 9 bases between. Germline V gene lookup returns CDR1 DFQATT and CDR2 SNEGSKA (reference sequence). The CDR3 has 13 residues. This chain connects TRBV20-1 to TRBJ2-3; no firm D call. The TCR sequence derives from a woman aged 60 to 75 with lung cancer. Sequencing was performed on PBMCs. CDR3 region: CSASPRDTDTQYF. The CDR3 coding sequence is TGCAGTGCTAGTCCCAGAGACACAGATACGCAGTATTTT.